Below are 20 T cell receptor beta chains sequenced from a single sample in a study of cytomegalovirus exposure and HLA in healthy donors (dated by TCRdb to about 2017). Library preparation was by the immunoSEQ multiplex PCR assay. Drawn from immuneACCESS, this table holds only the in-frame rearrangements with V and J called that TCRdb kept. Clones are partly lost; checked studies trace under half to an unresolved V gene and leave the rest unexplained. The sample table contains under 150,000 clones; only one count was recorded for just over 85% of them. The ten largest account for 7.5% to 10% of the sample. What was sequenced was PBMCs. The receptors derive from a woman younger than 35 in good health and CMV-seropositive.

The V gene is TRBV6-5, the J gene TRBJ1-5; 9 positions match TRBD1. This CDR3 region has 14 residues. Unmatched junction bases numbered 2, after V lost 7 bases and J lost 1 base. CDR1 is MNHEY and CDR2 is SVGAGI in the germline V gene. In DNA form, the CDR3 reads TGTGCCAGCACTGGGACAGGGAGCAATCAGCCCCAGCATTTT. This translates into CASTGTGSNQPQHF.

This rearrangement joins TRBV5-6 to TRBJ2-3, with D possibly matching TRBD2 (6 bases). Germline values: CDR1 SGHDT, CDR2 YYEEEE. The CDR3 extends over 14 amino acids. V was trimmed by 3 bases and J by 2 bases, leaving 10 bases between them. CDR3 sequence reads: CASSYGTATDTQYF. The CDR3 coding sequence is TGTGCCAGCAGCTATGGGACTGCCACAGATACGCAGTATTTT.

The V gene is TRBV11-2, the J gene TRBJ1-3, with 7 bases identical to TRBD1. Germline V CDR1 and CDR2: SGHAT, FQNNGV. V lost 5 bases to trimming and J lost 0 bases; unmatched junction nucleotides: 4. The CDR3 loop spans 15 amino acids. The CDR3 sequence is CASSHRDSSGNTIYF. In nucleotides, the CDR3 is TGTGCCAGCAGCCACCGGGACAGCTCTGGAAACACCATATATTTT.

This chain connects TRBV6-1 to TRBJ1-6; D is undetermined. Germline V gene lookup returns CDR1 MNHNS and CDR2 SASEGT. Trimming left V 2 bases short and J 10 bases short, with 9 bases between. This CDR3 is 13 amino acids long. The CDR3 reads CASSELPPSPLHF. The CDR3 DNA reads as TGTGCCAGCAGTGAACTCCCCCCGTCACCCCTCCACTTT.

The chain uses TRBV30 and TRBJ1-6; D is ambiguous. The germline V and J ends were trimmed by 3 bases and 1 base, with 4 bases remaining between them. Germline values: CDR1 GTSNPN, CDR2 SVGIG (reference sequence). The CDR3 runs to 13 residues. CDR3 sequence: CAWRTSYNSPLHF. CDR3 nucleotides: TGTGCCTGGAGGACTTCCTATAATTCACCCCTCCACTTT. Together with reference TRBV30 and TRBJ1-6, the CDR3 gives the full variable domain: SQTIHQWPATLVQPVGSPLSLECTVEGTSNPNLYWYRQAAGRGLQLLFYSVGIGQISSEVPQNLSASRPQDRQFILSSKKLLLSDSGFYLCAWRTSYNSPLHFGNGTRLTVT.

V is TRBV2 and J is TRBJ1-1, with D hard to call. CDR1 is SNHLY and CDR2 is FYNNEI in the germline V gene. Trimming left V 8 bases short and J 0 bases short, with 10 bases between. The CDR3 sequence is 13 residues long. For the CDR3, the DNA is TGTGCCAGCTTGGAGTTCATGAACACTGAAGCTTTCTTT. Protein sequence: CASLEFMNTEAFF.

The gene calls are TRBV11-2 and TRBJ2-7; tentative D call: TRBD2 (6 bases). Trimming took off 1 base at V and 2 bases at J, with 12 bases between the two ends. Germline CDR1 is SGHAT and CDR2 is FQNNGV. CDR3 length: 15 amino acids. The CDR3 is CASSLAVTRTYEQYF. In nucleotides, the CDR3 is TGTGCCAGCAGCTTAGCGGTGACTAGGACCTACGAGCAGTACTTC.

The chain is built from TRBV11-3 and TRBJ1-1, with no clear D. Deletions cut 1 base from V and 0 bases from J, with 9 bases between. CDR3 length: 15 amino acids. Per germline, CDR1 SGHNT and CDR2 YENEEA. The CDR3 nucleotides read TGTGCCAGCAGCTTAGGAGTCGGGTTGAACACTGAAGCTTTCTTT. It yields the protein CASSLGVGLNTEAFF.

This clone was seen just once. The chain is built from TRBV2 and TRBJ2-2, with TRBD1 identical over 8 bases. Germline V lookup: CDR1 SNHLY, CDR2 FYNNEI. CDR3 size: 14 residues. V was pared by 6 bases and J by 7 bases, with 7 bases of the junction left unmatched. The CDR3 sequence is CASRERQGYGELFF. CDR3 DNA sequence: TGTGCCAGCAGGGAACGACAGGGGTACGGGGAGCTGTTTTTT. Supplemented by reference TRBV2 and TRBJ2-2, the full variable domain reads EPEVTQTPSHQVTQMGQEVILRCVPISNHLYFYWYRQILGQKVEFLVSFYNNEISEKSEIFDDQFSVERPDGSNFTLKIRSTKLEDSAMYFCASRERQGYGELFFGEGSRLTVL.

The J gene is TRBJ1-1, the V gene TRBV5-1, with TRBD1 matching 11 bases. From germline, CDR1 is SGHRS and CDR2 YFSETQ. This CDR3 region has 16 residues. V lost 4 bases and J lost 8; bases outside the gene matches: 13. The CDR3 loop reads CASSPMTGQGAREAFF. The DNA of the CDR3 is TGCGCCAGCAGCCCGATGACAGGACAGGGGGCTCGGGAAGCTTTCTTT.

This clone was recorded once. The V call is TRBV10-3, the J call TRBJ2-7; 9 bases agree with TRBD1. CDR1 and CDR2 (germline): ENHRY, SYGVKD. The CDR3 is 15 amino acids. The trim removed 6 bases at V and 2 bases at J, leaving 8 bases unmatched. CDR3 region: CAIRAGTGQAYEQYF. The CDR3 nucleotides read TGTGCCATCAGGGCAGGGACAGGGCAGGCCTACGAGCAGTACTTC.

The V call is TRBV30, the J call TRBJ1-2; D call uncertain. The germline V gene has CDR1 GTSNPN and CDR2 SVGIG (reference sequence). This CDR3 has 13 residues. V lost 1 base to trimming and J lost 5 bases, with 11 bases between them. The CDR3 DNA follows: TGTGCCTGGAGTGGGACTTCGGTATATGGCTACACCTTC. Translation: CAWSGTSVYGYTF.

This clone was seen just once. The chain has TRBV23-1 and TRBJ2-7; D is unclear. TRBV23-1 belongs to the ORF category, with a function that is uncertain. The CDR3 is 14 amino acids. V dropped 1 base and J dropped 2 bases, with 9 bases sitting between them. DNA of the CDR3: TGCGCCAGCAGTCAATTGACTGGAACCTACGAGCAGTACTTC. Amino acids: CASSQLTGTYEQYF.

V and J are TRBV4-1 and TRBJ2-5, with a weak D call TRBD1 (6 bases). Trimming cost V 3 bases and J 5 bases, with 10 bases left between them. CDR1 and CDR2 (germline): MGHRA, YSYEKL. This CDR3 has 13 amino acids. DNA for the CDR3: TGCGCCAGCAGCCAGGACAGAGGGGAGACCCAGTACTTC. Its translation: CASSQDRGETQYF.

V and J are TRBV7-8 and TRBJ2-5; 11 nucleotides match TRBD2. The CDR3 contains 15 residues. Germline V gene sequence: CDR1 SGHVS, CDR2 FQNEAQ. V was clipped by 5 bases and J by 9 bases; unmatched bases: 11. The CDR3, as DNA: TGTGCCAGCAGCACCCTAGCGGGGGGTGGGGGGCCCCAGTACTTC. It encodes CASSTLAGGGGPQYF.

V is TRBV7-6 and J is TRBJ1-1; 7 nucleotides match TRBD1. The V and J ends lost 7 bases and 1 base, in that order; junction bases with no gene match: 9. This CDR3 spans 15 amino acids. The germline V gene encodes CDR1 SGHVS and CDR2 FNYEAQ. CDR3 nucleotides: TGTGCCAGCATCGATACAGGGGTTGGGAACACTGAAGCTTTCTTT. Its translation: CASIDTGVGNTEAFF.

This clone was found once. This rearrangement joins TRBV28 to TRBJ1-2; D gene ambiguous. The CDR3 sequence is 15 residues long. Germline V gene data show CDR1 as MDHEN and CDR2 as SYDVKM. The V and J ends lost 2 bases and 3 bases respectively, with 13 bases between them. The CDR3: CASSLRSGMYYGYTF. The CDR3 region has the DNA TGTGCCAGCAGTTTAAGGTCGGGGATGTACTATGGCTACACCTTC.

This chain links TRBV4-1 with TRBJ2-1; 9 bases line up with TRBD2. This CDR3 is built from 18 residues. With V trimmed by 0 bases and J by 7 bases, 13 bases remained unmatched. Germline assignment: CDR1 MGHRA and CDR2 YSYEKL. DNA of the CDR3: TGCGCCAGCAGCCAAGATAACGGCGGGAGGGCCTGGGGTAATGAGCAGTTCTTC. Translating gives CASSQDNGGRAWGNEQFF.

The gene calls are TRBV10-3 and TRBJ2-1; 10 bases are shared with TRBD2. Germline V lookup: CDR1 ENHRY, CDR2 SYGVKD. This CDR3 comprises 15 residues. Trimming removed 11 bases from V and 4 bases from J; junction bases left unmatched: 11. The CDR3 loop reads CAARGSGGEYNEQFF. The CDR3 coding sequence is TGTGCCGCCAGGGGCAGCGGGGGGGAATACAATGAGCAGTTCTTC.

The V and J genes are TRBV5-1 and TRBJ2-3, with 10 positions matching TRBD1. The CDR3 is 15 residues long. In germline, CDR1 is SGHRS, CDR2 YFSETQ. V was pared by 4 bases and J by 2 bases, with 4 bases of the junction left unmatched. CDR3 DNA: TGCGCCAGCAGCCCGGGACAGGGGACCACAGATACGCAGTATTTT. Translated, it gives CASSPGQGTTDTQYF.